Below are 12 T cell receptor beta chains sequenced from a single sample in a study of early T cells in non-severe SARS-CoV-2 infection. Each CDR3 protein gets one entry after TCRdb re-called the 5' RACE reads with MiXCR. The sample contains more than 90,000 distinct CDR3 sequences, about 13% of which appear only once. The sequenced sample consisted of whole blood. The receptors come from an adult who was a healthcare worker with PCR-confirmed SARS-CoV-2 infection or an uninfected control (not recorded which).

This clonotype was seen a handful of times. CDR3 nucleotides: TGCGCCAGCAGCCAACTAGCGGGGGCCCCTTACAATGAGCAGTTCTTC. Translation: CASSQLAGAPYNEQFF. V usage is TRBV4-1 and J usage is TRBJ2-1; 10 bases are a match to TRBD2. With V trimmed by 2 bases and J by 4 bases, 5 bases remained unmatched. The CDR3 is 16 residues long. Germline V gene lookup returns CDR1 MGHRA and CDR2 YSYEKL.

This clonotype was seen repeatedly, ten times or more. This rearrangement joins TRBV2 to TRBJ1-4; TRBD1 agrees at 10 bases. With 11 bases clipped from V and 6 bases from J, the junction kept 9 bases outside the gene matches. Germline-derived CDR1 and CDR2 are SNHLY and FYNNEI. This CDR3 contains 14 residues. The DNA of the CDR3 is TGTGCCGGTGCCCGGGACAGGGGTGATGAAAAACTGTTTTTT. Encoded protein: CAGARDRGDEKLFF. The full variable domain, with the rest looked up from reference TRBV2 and TRBJ1-4, is EPEVTQTPSHQVTQMGQEVILRCVPISNHLYFYWYRQILGQKVEFLVSFYNNEISEKSEIFDDQFSVERPDGSNFTLKIRSTKLEDSAMYFCAGARDRGDEKLFFGSGTQLSVL.

This clonotype was recorded many times. The rearrangement links TRBV21-1 to TRBJ2-7; the DNA was not compared with TRBD1, the D call given in the table. TRBV21-1 is termed a pseudogene. The CDR3 covers 11 residues. The CDR3 here is CASSPRDEQYF. The CDR3 bases are TGTGCCAGCAGCCCCCGGGACGAGCAGTACTTC.

This clonotype came up many times. The chain employs TRBV7-9 and TRBJ2-3; 7 nucleotides line up with TRBD2. V dropped 4 bases and J dropped 2; count of bases not matched to a gene: 3. Per the germline V gene, CDR1 is SEHNR and CDR2 is FQNEAQ (reference sequence). The CDR3 has 14 residues. The CDR3 sequence: CASSSSGNTDTQYF. CDR3 nucleotides: TGTGCCAGCAGCTCTAGCGGAAACACAGATACGCAGTATTTT.

The chain employs TRBV12-3 or TRBV12-4 and TRBJ2-2, with unresolved D. Trimming shortened V by 3 bases and J by 4 bases, and 6 bases separated the two germline ends. The CDR3 extends over 13 amino acids. The CDR3 here is CASSLTTTGELFF. DNA of the CDR3: TGTGCCAGCAGTTTGACCACCACCGGGGAGCTGTTTTTT.

This clonotype has more than one count but fewer than ten. The chain joins TRBV6-1 to TRBJ1-1; no clear D gene. With 7 bases removed from V and 2 bases from J, the gap between germline ends came to 14 bases. The CDR3 spans 14 residues. Germline CDR1 is MNHNS and CDR2 is SASEGT. The CDR3 loop is CASTRRAENTEAFF. DNA of the CDR3: TGTGCCAGCACCCGAAGGGCCGAAAACACTGAAGCTTTCTTT.

This clonotype was seen many times. The rearrangement links TRBV13 to TRBJ1-1, with D tentatively TRBD1 (6 bases). The CDR3 consists of 16 residues. The V gene's germline CDR1 is PRHDT and CDR2 FYEKMQ (reference sequence). The V end was cut by 4 bases, the J end by 4 bases, with 19 bases between. CDR3 loop: CASSSIGGRGSTEAFF. The CDR3 DNA reads TGTGCCAGCAGCTCAATAGGGGGAAGGGGGAGCACTGAAGCTTTCTTT. Filled out from reference TRBV13 and TRBJ1-1, the complete variable domain reads AAGVIQSPRHLIKEKRETATLKCYPIPRHDTVYWYQQGPGQDPQFLISFYEKMQSDKGSIPDRFSAQQFSDYHSELNMSSLELGDSALYFCASSSIGGRGSTEAFFGQGTRLTVV.

This clonotype was recorded at least ten times. This chain links TRBV5-1 with TRBJ2-5; D perhaps matches TRBD2 (5 bases). This CDR3 comprises 14 residues. From germline, CDR1 is SGHRS and CDR2 YFSETQ. V lost 1 base and J 1 base, leaving 8 bases between the germline ends. CDR3 coding DNA: TGCGCCAGCAGCTTGCGCCGGGGCCAAGAGACCCAGTACTTC. Its protein is CASSLRRGQETQYF.

This clonotype was counted ten times or more. The chain links TRBV7-8 to TRBJ1-1; 7 nucleotides line up with TRBD1. The CDR3 loop spans 16 amino acids. Trimming removed 4 bases from V and 2 bases from J; junction bases left unmatched: 10. Per germline, CDR1 SGHVS and CDR2 FQNEAQ. The CDR3 spells CASSSARDRYNTEAFF. The CDR3 bases are TGTGCCAGCAGCTCAGCCCGGGACAGATACAACACTGAAGCTTTCTTT.

The genes are TRBV27 and TRBJ2-7; D is unresolved. V was trimmed by 3 bases and J by 0 bases, leaving 6 bases between them. This CDR3 comprises 13 residues. Germline-derived CDR1 and CDR2 are MNHEY and SMNVEV (reference sequence). Here the CDR3 DNA reads TGTGCCAGCAGTTTTGCGGACTCCTACGAGCAGTACTTC. This gives the protein CASSFADSYEQYF.

V usage is TRBV10-2 and J usage is TRBJ2-7, with D perhaps assigned TRBD1 or TRBD2 (5 bases each). CDR1 and CDR2 (germline): WSHSY, SAAADI. With 2 bases removed from V and 2 bases from J, the gap between germline ends came to 7 bases. The CDR3 length is 13 residues. The CDR3 loop reads CASSEGGPYEQYF. The CDR3 coding sequence is TGCGCCAGCAGTGAGGGGGGACCCTACGAGCAGTACTTC.

V gene TRBV20-1 combines with J gene TRBJ2-1, with 7 bases matching TRBD1. The trim removed 1 base at V and 0 bases at J, leaving 6 bases unmatched. Germline V gene sequence: CDR1 DFQATT, CDR2 SNEGSKA (reference sequence). The CDR3 loop spans 16 amino acids. CDR3 in DNA: TGCAGTGCTAGAGCTGGACAGGCGATCTCCTACAATGAGCAGTTCTTC. The encoded protein is CSARAGQAISYNEQFF.